This is a list of T cell receptor beta chains from one sample in a study of blood T cells in healthy people across ages. TCRdb reprocessed the 5' RACE reads with MiXCR, giving one entry per CDR3 protein. This sample has some 1,800,000 distinct CDR3 sequences, with 39% found just once. Material for sequencing was blood. These receptors came from a human donor in good health. The CDR3 runs from the conserved cysteine through the conserved F or W. Fields, in order: J gene, V gene, D gene, clone size, CDR3 protein, CDR3 DNA. D genes are given only for firm matches. Size is omitted from some rows. Given values are once, few, many or a class for expanded clones.

J gene: TRBJ2-3; V gene: TRBV9; D gene: -; clone size: -; CDR3 protein: CASAQRRDAITDTQYF; CDR3 DNA: TGTGCCAGCGCCCAGAGGAGGGACGCCATAACAGATACGCAGTATTTT
J gene: TRBJ1-2; V gene: TRBV28; D gene: TRBD1; clone size: -; CDR3 protein: CASSPYDRESYGYTF; CDR3 DNA: TGTGCCAGCAGTCCATATGACAGGGAGAGCTATGGCTACACCTTC
J gene: TRBJ2-3; V gene: TRBV30; D gene: TRBD1; clone size: -; CDR3 protein: CAWSVPRTGDTDTQYF; CDR3 DNA: TGTGCCTGGAGTGTACCGCGGACAGGGGACACAGATACGCAGTATTTT
J gene: TRBJ1-2; V gene: TRBV19; D gene: -; clone size: -; CDR3 protein: CASSIDRENYGYTF; CDR3 DNA: TGTGCCAGTAGTATAGACAGAGAAAACTATGGCTACACCTTC
J gene: TRBJ2-5; V gene: TRBV6-6; D gene: TRBD1; clone size: -; CDR3 protein: CASSGWDSLETQYF; CDR3 DNA: TGTGCCAGCAGTGGATGGGACAGTCTAGAGACCCAGTACTTC
J gene: TRBJ1-2; V gene: TRBV4-1; D gene: -; clone size: -; CDR3 protein: CASSQGQGVKYYGYTF; CDR3 DNA: TGCGCCAGCAGCCAAGGGCAGGGCGTGAAATACTATGGCTACACCTTC
J gene: TRBJ2-4; V gene: TRBV7-3; D gene: -; clone size: -; CDR3 protein: CASSLIPGRYHKNVQYF; CDR3 DNA: TGTGCCAGCAGCTTAATTCCAGGGAGGTACCACAAAAACGTTCAGTACTTC
J gene: TRBJ2-2; V gene: TRBV7-2; D gene: TRBD1; clone size: -; CDR3 protein: CASSPKGTGTGELFF; CDR3 DNA: TGTGCCAGCAGCCCGAAGGGGACAGGGACCGGGGAGCTGTTTTTT
J gene: TRBJ1-2; V gene: TRBV12-3/TRBV12-4; D gene: -; clone size: -; CDR3 protein: CASSPRGSSYTF; CDR3 DNA: TGTGCCAGCAGTCCCCGGGGGTCCAGCTACACCTTC
J gene: TRBJ2-4; V gene: TRBV6-5; D gene: -; clone size: many; CDR3 protein: CATKKVDIQYF; CDR3 DNA: TGTGCCACTAAAAAAGTGGACATTCAGTACTTC
J gene: TRBJ2-5; V gene: TRBV29-1; D gene: -; clone size: few; CDR3 protein: CSVVRDQETQYF; CDR3 DNA: TGCAGCGTTGTCAGGGACCAAGAGACCCAGTACTTC
J gene: TRBJ1-6; V gene: TRBV5-1; D gene: -; clone size: -; CDR3 protein: CASSLEGGGNSPLHF; CDR3 DNA: TGCGCCAGCAGCTTGGAAGGAGGGGGAAATTCACCCCTCCACTTT
J gene: TRBJ2-4; V gene: TRBV18; D gene: TRBD1; clone size: -; CDR3 protein: CASSPIGTGVLEQYF; CDR3 DNA: TGTGCCAGCTCACCGATCGGGACAGGAGTCTTGGAGCAGTACTTC
J gene: TRBJ1-2; V gene: TRBV5-5; D gene: -; clone size: -; CDR3 protein: CASSTRRDNYGYTF; CDR3 DNA: TGTGCCAGCAGCACACGGCGGGACAACTATGGCTACACCTTC
J gene: TRBJ2-7; V gene: TRBV2; D gene: -; clone size: -; CDR3 protein: CASQGTSSYEQYF; CDR3 DNA: TGTGCCAGCCAGGGTACTAGCTCCTACGAGCAGTACTTC
J gene: TRBJ1-2; V gene: TRBV7-9; D gene: -; clone size: few; CDR3 protein: CASRPTDSKSIGYTF; CDR3 DNA: TGTGCCAGCAGACCAACGGACTCCAAATCGATCGGCTACACCTTC
J gene: TRBJ2-7; V gene: TRBV27; D gene: -; clone size: -; CDR3 protein: CAGSPSSSSDEQYF; CDR3 DNA: TGTGCCGGCAGTCCCTCGAGTTCTTCGGACGAGCAGTACTTC
J gene: TRBJ2-1; V gene: TRBV12-3/TRBV12-4; D gene: -; clone size: -; CDR3 protein: CASSGETSRDEQFF; CDR3 DNA: TGTGCCAGCAGTGGCGAGACTTCACGGGATGAGCAGTTCTTC
J gene: TRBJ1-1; V gene: TRBV6-2/TRBV6-3; D gene: -; clone size: -; CDR3 protein: CASTYGVTEAFF; CDR3 DNA: TGTGCCAGCACCTACGGGGTAACTGAAGCTTTCTTT
J gene: TRBJ2-3; V gene: TRBV3-1; D gene: TRBD2; clone size: few; CDR3 protein: CASSQGKSLAGNRDTQYF; CDR3 DNA: TGTGCCAGCAGCCAAGGGAAATCGCTAGCGGGGAATAGAGATACGCAGTATTTT
J gene: TRBJ2-5; V gene: TRBV5-1; D gene: -; clone size: -; CDR3 protein: CASSWVTLQETQYF; CDR3 DNA: TGCGCCAGCAGCTGGGTGACTCTTCAAGAGACCCAGTACTTC
J gene: TRBJ1-2; V gene: TRBV15; D gene: -; clone size: few; CDR3 protein: CATSSLMEAYGYTF; CDR3 DNA: TGTGCCACCAGCAGCCTTATGGAGGCCTATGGCTACACCTTC
J gene: TRBJ1-1; V gene: TRBV2; D gene: -; clone size: -; CDR3 protein: CASSDFRGVMNTEAFF; CDR3 DNA: -
J gene: TRBJ1-2; V gene: TRBV5-1; D gene: TRBD1; clone size: -; CDR3 protein: CASSLEGTGGVYTF; CDR3 DNA: TGCGCCAGCAGCTTGGAAGGGACAGGGGGCGTCTACACCTTC
J gene: TRBJ2-7; V gene: TRBV4-3; D gene: -; clone size: many; CDR3 protein: CASSQDSRHSYEQYF; CDR3 DNA: TGCGCCAGCAGCCAAGATTCGAGACATTCCTACGAGCAGTACTTC
J gene: TRBJ2-1; V gene: TRBV6-1; D gene: TRBD2; clone size: few; CDR3 protein: CASSPTGTSGGASCNEQFF; CDR3 DNA: TGTGCCAGCAGTCCTACCGGGACTAGCGGGGGGGCCTCCTGCAATGAGCAGTTCTTC
J gene: TRBJ2-7; V gene: TRBV28; D gene: -; clone size: few; CDR3 protein: CASRSQSGHYGGEQYF; CDR3 DNA: TGTGCCAGCAGATCCCAATCAGGCCATTACGGGGGCGAGCAGTACTTC
J gene: TRBJ1-1; V gene: TRBV7-9; D gene: -; clone size: few; CDR3 protein: CASSLGQLMNTEAFF; CDR3 DNA: TGTGCCAGCAGCTTGGGACAACTAATGAACACTGAAGCTTTCTTT
J gene: TRBJ2-1; V gene: TRBV29-1; D gene: -; clone size: few; CDR3 protein: CSVVLGNRETQFF; CDR3 DNA: TGCAGCGTTGTTCTCGGCAATCGGGAGACCCAGTTCTTC
J gene: TRBJ2-7; V gene: TRBV6-6; D gene: -; clone size: many; CDR3 protein: CASRAGDYYEQYF; CDR3 DNA: TGTGCCAGCAGGGCAGGAGACTACTACGAGCAGTACTTC
J gene: TRBJ1-4; V gene: TRBV29-1; D gene: -; clone size: few; CDR3 protein: CSVGDNEKLFF; CDR3 DNA: TGCAGCGTTGGGGACAATGAAAAACTGTTTTTT
J gene: TRBJ1-1; V gene: TRBV3-1; D gene: TRBD1; clone size: -; CDR3 protein: CASSQDRGGQGQAEAFF; CDR3 DNA: TGTGCCAGCAGCCAAGATCGGGGGGGACAGGGACAGGCTGAAGCTTTCTTT
J gene: TRBJ2-3; V gene: TRBV5-1; D gene: TRBD2; clone size: -; CDR3 protein: CASSLGLAGALQGAQYF; CDR3 DNA: TGCGCCAGCAGCTTGGGACTAGCGGGGGCGCTCCAAGGTGCGCAGTATTTT
J gene: TRBJ2-1; V gene: TRBV24-1; D gene: -; clone size: few; CDR3 protein: CATSDFGGLDNEQFF; CDR3 DNA: TGTGCCACCAGTGATTTCGGGGGGCTCGATAATGAGCAGTTCTTC
J gene: TRBJ2-3; V gene: TRBV20-1; D gene: TRBD2; clone size: -; CDR3 protein: CSARQAGDFRDTQYF; CDR3 DNA: TGCAGTGCTAGACAAGCGGGGGATTTTAGGGATACGCAGTATTTT
J gene: TRBJ1-5; V gene: TRBV5-1; D gene: -; clone size: few; CDR3 protein: CASSLGGSSNQPQHF; CDR3 DNA: TGTGCCAGCAGTTTAGGGGGATCTAGCAATCAGCCCCAGCATTTT
J gene: TRBJ1-4; V gene: TRBV7-3; D gene: TRBD1; clone size: -; CDR3 protein: CASVRTGYEKLFF; CDR3 DNA: TGTGCCAGCGTAAGGACAGGGTATGAAAAACTGTTTTTT
J gene: TRBJ2-3; V gene: TRBV20-1; D gene: -; clone size: -; CDR3 protein: CSAYWDPRQYF; CDR3 DNA: TGCAGTGCCTATTGGGATCCCAGGCAGTATTTT
J gene: TRBJ2-1; V gene: TRBV11-3; D gene: -; clone size: -; CDR3 protein: CASSLLGGTNNEQFF; CDR3 DNA: TGTGCCAGCAGCTTATTGGGGGGTACAAACAATGAGCAGTTCTTC
J gene: TRBJ2-6; V gene: TRBV3-1; D gene: -; clone size: -; CDR3 protein: CASSQAGGYVLTF; CDR3 DNA: TGTGCCAGCAGCCAGGCTGGCGGGTACGTCCTGACTTTC
J gene: TRBJ1-2; V gene: TRBV7-9; D gene: -; clone size: -; CDR3 protein: CASDRQGRLPNYGYTF; CDR3 DNA: TGTGCCAGCGATAGGCAGGGGAGGCTACCTAACTATGGCTACACCTTC
J gene: TRBJ2-7; V gene: TRBV28; D gene: TRBD1; clone size: few; CDR3 protein: CASSFRQGTDEQYF; CDR3 DNA: TGTGCCAGCAGTTTCCGACAGGGAACGGACGAGCAGTACTTC
J gene: TRBJ2-1; V gene: TRBV20-1; D gene: -; clone size: -; CDR3 protein: CSARDKGGLRPQFF; CDR3 DNA: TGCAGTGCTAGAGATAAAGGTGGACTTCGACCTCAGTTCTTC
J gene: TRBJ1-1; V gene: TRBV29-1; D gene: TRBD1; clone size: -; CDR3 protein: CSVRGQGNTEAFF; CDR3 DNA: TGCAGCGTTCGAGGACAGGGGAACACTGAAGCTTTCTTT
J gene: TRBJ1-1; V gene: TRBV3-1; D gene: TRBD1; clone size: -; CDR3 protein: CASSQTTGGSAEAFF; CDR3 DNA: TGTGCCAGCAGCCAGACGACAGGGGGCAGCGCTGAAGCTTTCTTT
J gene: TRBJ1-2; V gene: TRBV29-1; D gene: TRBD1; clone size: -; CDR3 protein: CSVEGGQGASYGYTF; CDR3 DNA: TGCAGCGTTGAGGGGGGACAGGGAGCATCCTATGGCTACACCTTC